This TCR beta chain was captured by sequencing in a study of blood T cells in healthy people across ages. Study-wide findings and caveats: In the absence of known donor CMV status, changes in expanded clonotypes were possibly confounded.

Using a J-beta primer mix together with a sample-barcoded 5' primer, a second PCR was run for about 7 to 12 cycles. TCRdb reprocessed the 5' RACE reads via MiXCR and lists one record per CDR3 protein. The sample records about 720,000 distinct CDR3 sequences, around a quarter being singletons. This clonotype was detected only a few times. Its antigen remains unidentified. Germline-derived CDR1 and CDR2 are MDHEN and SYDVKM. The CDR3 extends over 13 amino acids. Between the trimmed V and J ends, which lost 7 bases and 4 bases, there was a span of 13 bases. This sample was shared with a second study, whose subject was T cells of mothers and their children. That investigation notes: Maternal samples each gave over 9 million TCR beta CDR3 reads, and child samples approximately 3 million each.

This chain links TRBV28 with TRBJ1-1, with D unresolved. The clonotype was recovered from a boy between 10 and 17 years old in good health. The sample taken for sequencing was blood. CDR3 sequence: CASKSGLGTEAFF. The CDR3 nucleotides read TGTGCCAGCAAGTCGGGCCTGGGCACTGAAGCTTTCTTT.